This entry describes one T cell receptor (beta chain). Primers for the PCR totalled 60 Vbeta and 13 Jbeta. TCRdb's table, derived via immunoSEQ multiplex PCR, lists solely in-frame clones and lacks some. The profile shows about 140,000 clones, almost 85% of them singletons. These data come from a study of cytomegalovirus exposure and HLA in healthy donors. V was clipped by 0 bases and J by 5 bases; unmatched bases: 8. Germline CDR1 is WNHNN and CDR2 is SYGVQD (reference sequence). There are 17 residues in the CDR3. The sample was PBMCs. The rearrangement uses TRBV10-1 and TRBJ1-4; TRBD1 matches 8 bases. The clonotype comes from a man aged 18 to 35 in good health and CMV-seropositive. The CDR3 reads CASSESNFRGPNEKLFF. As DNA, the CDR3 is TGCGCCAGCAGTGAGTCGAATTTCAGGGGGCCGAATGAAAAACTGTTTTTT.